This T cell receptor beta chain appears in the sequencing data of a study of blood T cells in healthy people across ages. Study-level findings and limits: Higher diversity, along with more naive CD4+ cells, distinguished long-lived donors from aged donors.

A second roughly 6 to 12 cycle PCR used barcoded and J-beta primers. A single record per CDR3 protein comes from TCRdb applying MiXCR to the 5' RACE reads. The repertoire consists of 800,000 or so distinct CDR3 sequences, with around two thirds occurring once and the leading ten covering 25% to 35%. For this clonotype: As yet, its antigen is unknown.

The sample was blood. The source of this sequence is a young man in good health.

CDR3 in amino acids: CASSSPFSLRRTDTQYF. The CDR3 region has the DNA TGTGCCAGCAGCTCCCCCTTTAGCCTGCGCCGCACAGATACGCAGTATTTT. This chain uses TRBV28 with TRBJ2-3; no definite D call. Per germline, CDR1 MDHEN and CDR2 SYDVKM. V lost 6 bases and J 1 base, leaving 20 bases between the germline ends. The CDR3 length is 17 residues.